Listed here is a single T cell receptor (beta chain). Its antigen is unknown. No base quality information exists; no much larger clone differs at one position. The germline V gene encodes CDR1 KGHSH and CDR2 LQKENI. From its cysteine to its phenylalanine, the CDR3 spans 16 amino acids. CDR3 DNA is the only sequence kept; it has 48 bases, read in frame from the first base. V lost 3 bases and J lost 3 bases, and the count of bases not matched to a germline gene is 6. The data belong to a study of lymphopenia after photon versus proton radiotherapy (dated by TCRdb to about 2019). Turning to the overall study: Photon and proton radiation therapy were compared by the study for their immunological effects in patients with gastrointestinal tumors who developed high-grade lymphopenia. A cohort of some 20 patients with gastrointestinal tumors who received either photon or proton therapy and subsequently developed lymphopenia was included. The study was designed to characterize how the impact on the immune system differs between the two radiation modalities. Summary of the overall study and its limitations: After the lymphocyte count nadir, repertoires from photon-treated patients showed oligoclonal expansion, particularly of CD8+ Temra cells, and this expansion drove the decline in diversity. The survival association was assessed only in patients who died, and better survival with proton therapy was presented by the authors as a possibility rather than a demonstrated result. Across the cohort, among patients who died, a greater drop in TCR diversity after the nadir was inversely correlated with overall survival time. During treatment, patients who received proton therapy stayed relatively stable, whereas patients who received photon therapy lost naive T cells and TCR diversity and gained effector/memory populations.

The library was produced with the immunoSEQ multiplex PCR assay. Deep sequencing of rearranged TCR beta loci, alongside multiparametric flow cytometry, was used to profile T cell repertoires. TCRdb holds this immuneACCESS table with in-frame rearrangements only. Some clones are missing; in checked studies, unresolved V genes explain under half, and the rest has no known cause. The sample table records tens of thousands of clones; about 84% of these occur just once. 2.5% to 3.5% of the sample is held by the ten biggest clonotypes. The chain employs TRBV18 and TRBJ2-7, with 12 bases in between that match TRBD1. The TCR originated in a man aged 50 to 60 with gastric cancer. The material was peripheral blood, obtained from a patient treated with photon-based radiotherapy. The nucleotide sequence reads TGTGCCAGCTCACCGACCGGGACAGGGGGCTTCTACGAGCAGTACTTC. Translation gives CASSPTGTGGFYEQYF.